This TCR beta chain was documented in a study of glioma-infiltrating T cells. Study outcomes and limitations: Non-neoplastic patients had below-expected tissue-blood divergence, while all gliomas exceeded expectation.

Worth noting for this clonotype: Its antigen is not identified. This sequence may be a read error, since a much larger clone differs from it by one base. Because it lacks the conserved phenylalanine or tryptophan at the end, this CDR3 is likely a read error.

Using RNA template, CDR3s of TCR alpha and beta were amplified with iRepertoire arm-PCR. Input was roughly 85-400 ng of tissue mRNA or PBMC total RNA. In TCRdb, the multiplex PCR reads were re-called with MiXCR into one record per CDR3 protein. This repertoire shows about 99,000 distinct CDR3 sequences, about 30% found once; its top ten account for 44%. The receptor was isolated from a human donor with low-grade glioma or glioblastoma, undergoing nonglioma brain surgery, or in good health (not recorded which). Sequencing was carried out using glioma tissue, nonneoplastic brain tissue, or PBMCs (not recorded which).

In nucleotides, the CDR3 is TGTGCCAGCTCACCCCAGTATAGCAATCAGCCCCAGCATTCT. This gives the protein CASSPQYSNQPQHS. This chain joins TRBV18 and TRBJ1-5; no firm D call. CDR1 and CDR2 from the germline V gene are KGHSH and LQKENI. Deletions cut 3 bases from V and 0 bases from J, with 6 bases between. The CDR3 covers 14 residues.